This T cell receptor beta chain was captured in a study of blood T cell repertoires in COVID-19. Study context: Sites across the United States, Italy and Spain contributed samples from acute and convalescent COVID-19. Sample material is recorded as cDNA or gDNA derived from T cells, B-cell-depleted T cells, or PBMCs.

TCRdb keeps only in-frame clones here, not all; method: immunoSEQ multiplex PCR. The repertoire has approximately 98,000 clones, approximately 84% of them found once; the top ten carry about 10%. J gave up 4 bases and V 3 bases, and 1 base lay outside the gene matches. The CDR3 spans 14 residues. CDR1 is KGHSH and CDR2 is LQKENI in the germline V gene. The sequencing sample was made of peripheral blood. The TCR comes from a woman of 80 years or more with acute or convalescent COVID-19. This chain uses TRBV18 with TRBJ2-1, with TRBD1 identical over 9 bases. CDR3 in DNA: TGTGCCAGCTCACCCGACAGGGGGTACAATGAGCAGTTCTTC. Protein: CASSPDRGYNEQFF. Full variable domain (rest looked up from reference TRBV18 and TRBJ2-1): NAGVMQNPRHLVRRRGQEARLRCSPMKGHSHVYWYRQLPEEGLKFMVYLQKENIIDESGMPKERFSAEFPKEGPSILRIQQVVRGDSAAYFCASSPDRGYNEQFFGPGTRLTVL.